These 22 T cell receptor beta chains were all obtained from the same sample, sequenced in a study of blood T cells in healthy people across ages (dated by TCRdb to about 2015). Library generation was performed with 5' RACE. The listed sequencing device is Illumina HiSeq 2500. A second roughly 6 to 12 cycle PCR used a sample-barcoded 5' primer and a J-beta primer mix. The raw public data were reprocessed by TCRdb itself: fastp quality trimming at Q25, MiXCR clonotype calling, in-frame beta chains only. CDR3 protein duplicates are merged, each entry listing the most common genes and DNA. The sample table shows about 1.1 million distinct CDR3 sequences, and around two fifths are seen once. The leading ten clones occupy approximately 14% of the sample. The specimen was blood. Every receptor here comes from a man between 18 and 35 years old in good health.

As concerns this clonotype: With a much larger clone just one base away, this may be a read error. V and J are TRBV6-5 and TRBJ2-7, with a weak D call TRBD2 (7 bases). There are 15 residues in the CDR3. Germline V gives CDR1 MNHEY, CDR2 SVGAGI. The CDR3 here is CACSYFPGGRGEQYF. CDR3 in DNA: TGTGCCTGCAGTTACTTTCCGGGGGGCCGAGGCGAGCAGTACTTC.

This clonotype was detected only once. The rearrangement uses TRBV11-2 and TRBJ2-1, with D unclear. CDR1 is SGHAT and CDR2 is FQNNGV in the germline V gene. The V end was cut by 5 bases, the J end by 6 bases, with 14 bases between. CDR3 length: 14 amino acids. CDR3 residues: CASSTVRNCNEQFF. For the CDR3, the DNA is TGTGCCAGCAGCACAGTCCGGAACTGCAATGAGCAGTTCTTC.

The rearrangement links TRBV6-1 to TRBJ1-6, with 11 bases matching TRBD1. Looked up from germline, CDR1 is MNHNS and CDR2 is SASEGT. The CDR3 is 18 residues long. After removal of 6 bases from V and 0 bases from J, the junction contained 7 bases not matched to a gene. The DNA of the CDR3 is TGTGCCAGCAGGCCGGGACAGGGGGGTAGCTCCTATAATTCACCCCTCCACTTT. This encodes CASRPGQGGSSYNSPLHF.

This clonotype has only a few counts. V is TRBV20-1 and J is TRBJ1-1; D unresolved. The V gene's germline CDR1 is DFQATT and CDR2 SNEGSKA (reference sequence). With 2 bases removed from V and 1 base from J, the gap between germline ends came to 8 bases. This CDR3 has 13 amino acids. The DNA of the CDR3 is TGCAGTGCTAGACAAGAGGGGAACACTGAAGCTTTCTTT. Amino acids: CSARQEGNTEAFF.

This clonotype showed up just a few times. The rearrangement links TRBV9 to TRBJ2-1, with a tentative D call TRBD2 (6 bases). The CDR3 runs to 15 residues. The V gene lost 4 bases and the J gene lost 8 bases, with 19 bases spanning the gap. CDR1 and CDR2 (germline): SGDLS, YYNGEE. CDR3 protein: CASSPRRDSPHEQFF. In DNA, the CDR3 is TGTGCCAGCAGCCCACGCCGGGACTCCCCCCATGAGCAGTTCTTC.

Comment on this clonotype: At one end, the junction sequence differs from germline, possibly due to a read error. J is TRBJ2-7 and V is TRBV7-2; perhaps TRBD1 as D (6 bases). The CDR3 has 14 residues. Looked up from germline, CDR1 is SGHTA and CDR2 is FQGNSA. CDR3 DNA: TGTGCCGGCAGCCCGTCGGGACAATCCTACGAGCAGTACTTC. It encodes CAGSPSGQSYEQYF.

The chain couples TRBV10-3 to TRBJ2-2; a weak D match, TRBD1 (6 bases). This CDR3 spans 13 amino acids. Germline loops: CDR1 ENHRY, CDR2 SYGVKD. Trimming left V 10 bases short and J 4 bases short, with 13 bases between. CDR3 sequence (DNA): TGTGCCACTACAGGGCTGTCCACCGGGGAGCTGTTTTTT. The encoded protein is CATTGLSTGELFF.

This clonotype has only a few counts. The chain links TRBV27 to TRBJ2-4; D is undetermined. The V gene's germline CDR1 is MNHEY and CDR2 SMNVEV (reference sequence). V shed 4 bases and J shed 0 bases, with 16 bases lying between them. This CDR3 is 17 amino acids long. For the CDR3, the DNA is TGTGCCAGCAGTTCCCGGGCCTACACCCTAGCCAAAAACATTCAGTACTTC. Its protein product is CASSSRAYTLAKNIQYF.

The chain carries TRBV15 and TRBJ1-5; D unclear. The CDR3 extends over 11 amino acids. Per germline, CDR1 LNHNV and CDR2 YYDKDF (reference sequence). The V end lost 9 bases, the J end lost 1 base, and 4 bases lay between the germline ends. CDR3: CATESNQPQHF. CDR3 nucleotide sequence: TGTGCCACAGAAAGCAATCAGCCCCAGCATTTT.

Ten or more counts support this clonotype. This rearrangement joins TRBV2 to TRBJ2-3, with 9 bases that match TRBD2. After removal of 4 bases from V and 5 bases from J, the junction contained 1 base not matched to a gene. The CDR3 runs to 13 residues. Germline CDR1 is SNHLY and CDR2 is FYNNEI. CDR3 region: CASSGLAVDTQYF. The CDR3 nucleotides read TGTGCCAGCAGTGGACTAGCGGTAGATACGCAGTATTTT.

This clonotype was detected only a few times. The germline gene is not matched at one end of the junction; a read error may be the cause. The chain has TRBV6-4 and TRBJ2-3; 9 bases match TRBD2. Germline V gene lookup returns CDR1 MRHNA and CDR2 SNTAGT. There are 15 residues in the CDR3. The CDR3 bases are TGTGCCGGCAGTGACTCTAGCGGGGGCACAGATACGCAGTATTTT. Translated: CAGSDSSGGTDTQYF.

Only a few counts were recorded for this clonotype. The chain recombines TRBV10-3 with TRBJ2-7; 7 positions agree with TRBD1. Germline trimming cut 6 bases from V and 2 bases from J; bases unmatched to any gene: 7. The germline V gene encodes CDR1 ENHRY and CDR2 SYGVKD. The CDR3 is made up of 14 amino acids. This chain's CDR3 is CAIRKTGLAYEQYF. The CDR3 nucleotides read TGTGCCATCAGAAAGACAGGGTTGGCCTACGAGCAGTACTTC.

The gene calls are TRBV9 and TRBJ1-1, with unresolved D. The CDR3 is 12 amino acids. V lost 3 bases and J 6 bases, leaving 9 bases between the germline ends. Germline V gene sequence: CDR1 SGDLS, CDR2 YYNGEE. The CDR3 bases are TGTGCCAGCAGCGAAGGAGACGCTGAAGCTTTCTTT. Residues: CASSEGDAEAFF.

The CDR3 DNA reads as TGTGCCAGCAGCTCCGTCCGAGATACCTCCAACGTCCTGACTTTC. Encoded protein: CASSSVRDTSNVLTF. The chain joins TRBV7-9 to TRBJ2-6; D call uncertain. Germline-derived CDR1 and CDR2 are SEHNR and FQNEAQ (reference sequence). Trimming took off 4 bases at V and 8 bases at J, with 15 bases between the two ends. The CDR3 consists of 15 residues.

The CDR3 loop is CAWSVGSRTEAFF. As DNA, the CDR3 is TGTGCCTGGAGTGTCGGGAGTCGGACTGAAGCTTTCTTT. The chain recombines TRBV30 with TRBJ1-1; D remains unclear. This CDR3 is 13 amino acids long. V lost 0 bases, J lost 5 bases, and 10 bases lay in between. Per germline, CDR1 GTSNPN and CDR2 SVGIG (reference sequence). Full variable domain (remainder filled in from reference TRBV30 and TRBJ1-1): SQTIHQWPATLVQPVGSPLSLECTVEGTSNPNLYWYRQAAGRGLQLLFYSVGIGQISSEVPQNLSASRPQDRQFILSSKKLLLSDSGFYLCAWSVGSRTEAFFGQGTRLTVV.

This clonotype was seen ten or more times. DNA for the CDR3: TGTGCCAGCAGTACACTTCAGGGAAGCACTGAAGCTTTCTTT. As protein: CASSTLQGSTEAFF. The chain carries TRBV27 and TRBJ1-1, with D perhaps matching TRBD1 (5 bases). The CDR3 runs to 14 residues. Trimming shortened V by 5 bases and J by 4 bases, and 14 bases separated the two germline ends. The germline CDR1 and CDR2 sequences are MNHEY and SMNVEV (reference sequence).

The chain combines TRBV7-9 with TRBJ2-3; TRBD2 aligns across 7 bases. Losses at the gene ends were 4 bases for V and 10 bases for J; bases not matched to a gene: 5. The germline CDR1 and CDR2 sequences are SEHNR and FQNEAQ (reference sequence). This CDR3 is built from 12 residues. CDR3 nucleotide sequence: TGTGCCAGCAGCTCCCAGGGAGGGGCGCAGTATTTT. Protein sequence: CASSSQGGAQYF.

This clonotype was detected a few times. The CDR3 protein is CASSGQFSKLNYGYTF. The CDR3 DNA sequence: TGTGCCAGCAGCGGACAGTTCTCGAAGCTTAACTATGGCTACACCTTC. The rearrangement uses TRBV2 and TRBJ1-2; D perhaps matches TRBD1 (6 bases). Germline V lookup: CDR1 SNHLY, CDR2 FYNNEI. Trimming removed 6 bases from V and 1 base from J, with 18 bases in between. This CDR3 spans 16 amino acids.

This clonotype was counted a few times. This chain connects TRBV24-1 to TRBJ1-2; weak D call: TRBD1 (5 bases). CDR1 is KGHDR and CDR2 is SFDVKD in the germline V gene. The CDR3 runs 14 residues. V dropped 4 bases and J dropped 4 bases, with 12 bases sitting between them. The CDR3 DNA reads TGTGCCACCAGTGACTCCGGTGGGGGCTATGGCTACACCTTC. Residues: CATSDSGGGYGYTF.

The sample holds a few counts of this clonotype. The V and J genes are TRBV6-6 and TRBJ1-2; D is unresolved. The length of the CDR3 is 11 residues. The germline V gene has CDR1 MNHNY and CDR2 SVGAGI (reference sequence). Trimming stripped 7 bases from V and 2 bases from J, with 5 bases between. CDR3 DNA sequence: TGTGCCAGCAACCAAAACTATGGCTACACCTTC. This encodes CASNQNYGYTF.

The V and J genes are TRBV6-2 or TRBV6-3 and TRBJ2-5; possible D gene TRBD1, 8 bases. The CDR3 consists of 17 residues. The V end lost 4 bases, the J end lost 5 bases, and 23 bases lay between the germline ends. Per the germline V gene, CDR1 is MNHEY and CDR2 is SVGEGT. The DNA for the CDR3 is TGTGCCAGCAGTTCAGAGCCCCACAGGGGGGGTTTGGAGACCCAGTACTTC. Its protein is CASSSEPHRGGLETQYF.

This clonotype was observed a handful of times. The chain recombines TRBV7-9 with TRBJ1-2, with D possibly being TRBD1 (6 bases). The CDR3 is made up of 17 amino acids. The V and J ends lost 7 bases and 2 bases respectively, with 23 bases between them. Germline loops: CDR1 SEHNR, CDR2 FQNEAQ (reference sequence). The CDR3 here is CASNLGPPGQANYGYTF. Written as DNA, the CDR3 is TGTGCCAGCAACTTGGGGCCTCCGGGACAAGCCAACTATGGCTACACCTTC.